Listed here are 22 T cell receptor beta chains from one sample, sequenced in a study of blood T cell repertoires in COVID-19. Repertoires were generated with immunoSEQ multiplex PCR, while TCRdb's copy carries only in-frame clones and drops some. The sample shows about 150,000 clones, around 87% of them seen only once. Sequencing was performed on peripheral blood. The receptors were sampled from a woman aged 50 to 65 with active or convalescent COVID-19.

CDR3 protein: CASSANRELFF. For the CDR3, the DNA is TGTGCCAGCAGTGCTAACAGGGAGCTGTTTTTT. This sequence joins TRBV25-1 and TRBJ1-4; D is unresolved. Gene TRBJ2-2 matches the end of the DNA better, so the J call may be wrong. The CDR3 has 11 residues. Germline V gene sequence: CDR1 MGHDK, CDR2 SYGVNS.

In its sample, this clone was seen a few times. The J gene is TRBJ1-4, the V gene TRBV30; 7 bases map to TRBD1. The V gene end was trimmed by 7 bases and the J gene end by 7 bases; junction bases not matched to a gene: 9. The germline CDR1 and CDR2 sequences are GTSNPN and SVGIG (reference sequence). CDR3 length: 13 residues. DNA for the CDR3: TGTGCCTCCCAGGAGGGGGCCAGTGAAAAACTGTTTTTT. It specifies CASQEGASEKLFF.

V usage is TRBV6-5 and J usage is TRBJ2-6; D unclear. V shed 11 bases and J shed 0 bases, with 8 bases lying between them. This CDR3 is built from 13 residues. From germline, CDR1 is MNHEY and CDR2 SVGAGI. The CDR3 sequence: CASRSSGANVLTF. CDR3 DNA: TGTGCCTCCCGGAGCTCTGGGGCCAACGTCCTGACTTTC.

CDR3 loop: CAGSQRAGPGELFF. The DNA for the CDR3 is TGTGCCGGAAGCCAGAGGGCCGGGCCGGGGGAGCTGTTTTTT. The chain has TRBV19 and TRBJ2-2; D might be TRBD2 (5 bases). Looked up from germline, CDR1 is LNHDA and CDR2 is SQIVND (reference sequence). V lost 11 bases to trimming and J lost 8 bases, with 21 bases between them. The CDR3 has 14 residues.

This clone was counted between two and nine times. The V and J genes are TRBV6-5 and TRBJ2-2; perhaps TRBD2 as D (6 bases). V gave up 0 bases and J gave up 6 bases, with 11 bases separating them. The CDR3 is 15 residues long. Looked up from germline, CDR1 is MNHEY and CDR2 is SVGAGI. The CDR3 DNA reads TGTGCCAGCAGTTACTCGAATACTAGCCCCGGGGAGCTGTTTTTT. This gives the protein CASSYSNTSPGELFF.

The chain recombines TRBV28 with TRBJ1-2, with a possible D match to TRBD1 (5 bases). Germline CDR1 is MDHEN and CDR2 is SYDVKM. V was clipped by 5 bases and J by 0 bases, with 19 bases between them. The CDR3 has 17 residues. CDR3 in DNA: TGTGCCAGCAGTCGAACCTATTTAGGACAAACTAACTATGGCTACACCTTC. Encoded protein: CASSRTYLGQTNYGYTF.

The chain joins TRBV30 to TRBJ1-2; perhaps TRBD1 as D (6 bases). Germline loops: CDR1 GTSNPN, CDR2 SVGIG (reference sequence). V was trimmed by 3 bases and J by 2 bases, leaving 13 bases between them. This CDR3 region has 14 residues. The CDR3 DNA follows: TGTGCCTGGAGACCCTCAGGGGTAAACTATGGCTACACCTTC. The encoded protein is CAWRPSGVNYGYTF. The entire variable domain, with the rest obtained from reference TRBV30 and TRBJ1-2, is as follows: SQTIHQWPATLVQPVGSPLSLECTVEGTSNPNLYWYRQAAGRGLQLLFYSVGIGQISSEVPQNLSASRPQDRQFILSSKKLLLSDSGFYLCAWRPSGVNYGYTFGSGTRLTVV.

This rearrangement joins TRBV7-2 to TRBJ2-2; TRBD1 is a possible D gene (6 bases). Trimming took 1 base from V and 1 from J, leaving 10 bases between them. This CDR3 region has 16 residues. Germline V gene lookup returns CDR1 SGHTA and CDR2 FQGNSA. The CDR3 nucleotides are TGTGCCAGCAGCTTAGGGGGGACACTGAACACCGGGGAGCTGTTTTTT. Protein sequence: CASSLGGTLNTGELFF.

The V and J genes are TRBV6-5 and TRBJ2-5, with D tentatively TRBD1 (7 bases). Germline CDR1 and CDR2: MNHEY and SVGAGI. Trimming stripped 0 bases from V and 4 bases from J, with 12 bases between. CDR3 length: 15 amino acids. The CDR3 coding sequence is TGTGCCAGCAGTTACTCTCAGGGGGGATCAGAGACCCAGTACTTC. It encodes CASSYSQGGSETQYF.

In nucleotides, the CDR3 is TGTGCCAGCAGCCAGGGTGAGACAGGTCTGAACACTGAAGCTTTCTTT. This codes for CASSQGETGLNTEAFF. The chain combines TRBV4-2 with TRBJ1-1; TRBD1 might be the D (6 bases). V lost 3 bases and J 0 bases, leaving 14 bases between the germline ends. The CDR3 consists of 16 residues. Germline values: CDR1 LGHNA, CDR2 YNFKEQ.

The V and J genes are TRBV9 and TRBJ1-2; 7 bases align to TRBD1. Germline V gene sequence: CDR1 SGDLS, CDR2 YYNGEE. The CDR3 contains 13 residues. J lost 4 bases, V lost 4 bases, and 4 bases had no gene match. In DNA, the CDR3 is TGTGCCAGCAGCCAGACAGGGTTCTATGGCTACACCTTC. Translated: CASSQTGFYGYTF. Filled out from reference TRBV9 and TRBJ1-2, the complete variable domain reads DSGVTQTPKHLITATGQRVTLRCSPRSGDLSVYWYQQSLDQGLQFLIQYYNGEERAKGNILERFSAQQFPDLHSELNLSSLELGDSALYFCASSQTGFYGYTFGSGTRLTVV.

The genes are TRBV5-4 and TRBJ1-1; no reliable D call. This CDR3 is 14 amino acids long. V lost 4 bases, J lost 5 bases, and 15 bases lay in between. Germline V gives CDR1 SGHNT, CDR2 YYREEE (reference sequence). The CDR3 nucleotides are TGTGCCAGCAGCGCGAGTACGAGGGCAACTGAAGCTTTCTTT. Protein product: CASSASTRATEAFF.

There are a few counts of this clone. The chain employs TRBV7-6 and TRBJ2-3; the match to TRBD2 covers 9 bases. The V gene end was trimmed by 5 bases and the J gene end by 2 bases; junction bases not matched to a gene: 17. The CDR3 has 19 amino acids. Per germline, CDR1 SGHVS and CDR2 FNYEAQ. The CDR3 protein is CASSPSTTGLAYFTDTQYF. In DNA, the CDR3 is TGTGCCAGCAGCCCCAGTACTACAGGACTAGCGTATTTCACAGATACGCAGTATTTT.

The rearrangement links TRBV9 to TRBJ2-1, with TRBD1 identical over 7 bases. This CDR3 has 14 amino acids. Trimming cost V 2 bases and J 9 bases; bases outside gene matches: 8. The germline gives CDR1 SGDLS, CDR2 YYNGEE. The CDR3 here is CASSVENRGIEQFF. The CDR3 region has the DNA TGTGCCAGCAGCGTTGAAAACAGGGGAATTGAGCAGTTCTTC.

The chain joins TRBV4-2 to TRBJ1-2; D is unresolved. Germline CDR1 is LGHNA and CDR2 is YNFKEQ. CDR3 length equals 19 residues. Deletions cut 0 bases from V and 4 bases from J, with 24 bases between. CDR3 loop: CASSQDSKFGSRSSYGYTF. The CDR3 coding sequence is TGTGCCAGCAGCCAAGACTCCAAATTTGGGAGCCGGAGTAGCTATGGCTACACCTTC.

The V call is TRBV5-8, the J call TRBJ2-7; tentative D call: TRBD2 (6 bases). Deletions cut 4 bases from V and 1 base from J, with 15 bases between. The CDR3 has 15 amino acids. From germline, CDR1 is SGHTS and CDR2 YDEGEE. The CDR3 DNA reads TGTGCCAGCAGCCCGGCCGGGGGAAAGTCCTACGAGCAGTACTTC. Its protein product is CASSPAGGKSYEQYF. The whole variable domain, remainder taken from reference TRBV5-8 and TRBJ2-7, is EAGVTQSPTHLIKTRGQQATLRCSPISGHTSVYWYQQALGLGLQFLLWYDEGEERNRGNFPPRFSGRQFPNYSSELNVNALELEDSALYLCASSPAGGKSYEQYFGPGTRLTVT.

CDR3 sequence reads: CASSLNRQASEQYF. The DNA for the CDR3 is TGTGCCAGCAGCTTAAACCGACAGGCGTCCGAGCAGTACTTC. V and J are TRBV7-2 and TRBJ2-7; D is perhaps TRBD1 (6 bases). With 2 bases removed from V and 6 bases from J, the gap between germline ends came to 14 bases. CDR1 is SGHTA and CDR2 is FQGNSA in the germline V gene. This CDR3 has 14 amino acids.

The genes are TRBV9 and TRBJ2-5; 7 bases fit TRBD2. Germline trimming cut 3 bases from V and 2 bases from J; bases unmatched to any gene: 10. The CDR3 consists of 16 residues. Germline CDR1 SGDLS, CDR2 YYNGEE. CDR3 loop: CASSAHGTTKQETQYF. The CDR3 nucleotides are TGTGCCAGCAGCGCACACGGGACTACCAAACAAGAGACCCAGTACTTC.

This chain links TRBV7-8 with TRBJ2-7, with 9 positions matching TRBD1. This CDR3 region has 15 residues. After removal of 5 bases from V and 0 bases from J, the junction contained 5 bases not matched to a gene. Germline V gene lookup returns CDR1 SGHVS and CDR2 FQNEAQ. The chain's CDR3 is CASSPSTGGSYEQYF. CDR3 in DNA: TGTGCCAGCAGCCCGTCGACAGGGGGCTCCTACGAGCAGTACTTC.

The CDR3 sequence is CASSLSGQGNEKLFF. Written as DNA, the CDR3 is TGCGCCAGCAGCCTGTCGGGACAGGGTAATGAAAAACTGTTTTTT. This chain joins TRBV4-1 and TRBJ1-4, with 9 bases that match TRBD1. The V gene end was trimmed by 4 bases and the J gene end by 4 bases; junction bases not matched to a gene: 4. The CDR3 loop spans 15 amino acids. Germline CDR1 MGHRA, CDR2 YSYEKL.

The gene calls are TRBV18 and TRBJ2-1; 8 nucleotides agree with TRBD1. Trimming cost V 5 bases and J 6 bases; bases outside gene matches: 6. CDR3 size: 14 residues. Germline values: CDR1 KGHSH, CDR2 LQKENI. Here the CDR3 reads CASSSFGQGNEQFF. CDR3 DNA sequence: TGTGCCAGCTCAAGCTTCGGACAGGGCAATGAGCAGTTCTTC.

The chain uses TRBV6-2 or TRBV6-3 and TRBJ1-5, with 7 bases matching TRBD1. The CDR3 extends over 16 amino acids. Germline lookup yields CDR1 MNHEY and CDR2 SVGEGT. Trimming took 2 bases from V and 2 from J; bases not matched to a gene: 6. The CDR3 loop is CASSYIPTGGNQPQHF. CDR3 nucleotides: TGTGCCAGCAGTTACATCCCTACAGGGGGCAATCAGCCCCAGCATTTT.